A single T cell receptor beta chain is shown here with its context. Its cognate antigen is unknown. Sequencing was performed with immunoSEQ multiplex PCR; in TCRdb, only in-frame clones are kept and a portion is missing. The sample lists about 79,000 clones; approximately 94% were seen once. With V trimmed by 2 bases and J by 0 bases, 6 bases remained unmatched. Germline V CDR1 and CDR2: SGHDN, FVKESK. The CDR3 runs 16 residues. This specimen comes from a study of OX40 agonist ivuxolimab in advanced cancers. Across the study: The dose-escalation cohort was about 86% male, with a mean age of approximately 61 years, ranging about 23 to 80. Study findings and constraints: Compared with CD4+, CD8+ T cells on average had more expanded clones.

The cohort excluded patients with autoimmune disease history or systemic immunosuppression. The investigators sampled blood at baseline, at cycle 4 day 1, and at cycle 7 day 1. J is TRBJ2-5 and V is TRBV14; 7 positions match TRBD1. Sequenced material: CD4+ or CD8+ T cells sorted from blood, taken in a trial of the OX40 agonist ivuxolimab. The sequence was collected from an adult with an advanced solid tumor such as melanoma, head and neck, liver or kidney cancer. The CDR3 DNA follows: TGTGCCAGCAGCCAAAGACAGGGTTCGGACCAAGAGACCCAGTACTTC. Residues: CASSQRQGSDQETQYF.